This is a list of T cell receptor beta chains from one sample in a study of T cells in Graves' hyperthyroidism and ophthalmopathy. TCRdb independently ran MiXCR on the multiplex PCR reads; one entry per CDR3 protein. Of 300,000 to 450,000 distinct CDR3 sequences detected, about 14% appear once; the ten largest clones hold roughly 21%. The specimen sequenced was blood. Source of these receptors: a woman in her thirties with Graves' ophthalmopathy. CDR3s include the opening cysteine and the closing phenylalanine or tryptophan. Clone size is stated in some rows and not others, as once, few, many or a class when expanded.

j_gene: TRBJ2-7; v_gene: TRBV3-1; len: 17; abundance: NA; CDR3aa: CASSPRTGPLDVYEQYF
j_gene: TRBJ1-1; v_gene: TRBV9; len: 15; abundance: few; CDR3aa: CASSPTPARPPEAFF
j_gene: TRBJ2-7; v_gene: TRBV20-1; len: 12; abundance: many; CDR3aa: CSARDRPYEQYF
j_gene: TRBJ2-5; v_gene: TRBV7-9; len: 15; abundance: many; CDR3aa: CASSDLRDSQETQYF
j_gene: TRBJ1-5; v_gene: TRBV19; len: 14; abundance: few; CDR3aa: CASSIRGVDQPQHF
j_gene: TRBJ1-6; v_gene: TRBV12-3/TRBV12-4; len: 13; abundance: NA; CDR3aa: CASSLQWNSPLHF
j_gene: TRBJ2-2; v_gene: TRBV12-3/TRBV12-4; len: 16; abundance: many; CDR3aa: CASSQYTGGPDGELFF
j_gene: TRBJ2-5; v_gene: TRBV15; len: 15; abundance: many; CDR3aa: CATSVGRGQQETQYF
j_gene: TRBJ2-7; v_gene: TRBV5-1; len: 12; abundance: many; CDR3aa: CASSPGGNEQYF
j_gene: TRBJ1-1; v_gene: TRBV13; len: 14; abundance: many; CDR3aa: CASSLNRGTTEAFF
j_gene: TRBJ2-7; v_gene: TRBV20-1; len: 12; abundance: many; CDR3aa: CSATSDGYEQYF
j_gene: TRBJ1-3; v_gene: TRBV6-1; len: 12; abundance: many; CDR3aa: CASTVTQDTIYF